In this sample, the clone carrying this T cell receptor beta chain turned up many times. The data derive from a study of blood T cells in healthy people across ages. Primed by a sample-barcoded 5' primer and a J-beta primer mix, a second PCR proceeded for 7 to 11 cycles. Each of the cDNA molecules was tagged by a template-switch adaptor with 12 random nucleotides. A single record per CDR3 protein comes from TCRdb applying MiXCR to the 5' RACE reads. The sample contains around 870,000 distinct CDR3 sequences, around 30% of which appear only once. The CDR3 covers 13 residues. V dropped 6 bases and J dropped 0 bases, with 3 bases sitting between them. Germline V gene sequence: CDR1 MNHEY, CDR2 SVGEGT.

The sample comprised blood. The V gene is TRBV6-2 or TRBV6-3, the J gene TRBJ2-6; D gene uncertain. The origin of this receptor is an elderly woman in good health. CDR3 sequence reads: CASSISGANVLTF. CDR3 DNA sequence: TGTGCCAGCAGCATCTCTGGGGCCAACGTCCTGACTTTC.